This passage covers 11 T cell receptor beta chains from one sample sequenced in a study of a mutant IDH1 vaccine in newly diagnosed glioma (dated by TCRdb to the early 2020s). Library preparation used the immunoSEQ multiplex PCR assay. What TCRdb holds here is the immuneACCESS table cut down to in-frame rearrangements. Part of the clones is not present; checked against another copy, under half of the missing clones reflect an unresolved V gene, and the others are unexplained. Present in this sample are tens of thousands of clones, approximately 87% of which were seen just once. 1.5% to 2% of the sample belongs to the ten largest clones. No antigens are known for them. Taken with the paper, the label for time point translates to: week 35, safety follow-up. Each vaccine dose, consisting of 300 ug of a 20-mer mutant IDH1 peptide in Montanide, was administered subcutaneously with topical imiquimod. The specimen comprised PBMCs, sampled from a glioma patient whose treatment included an IDH1 peptide vaccine. These receptors all come from a man in his forties with glioma.

The rearrangement links TRBV11-2 to TRBJ2-7, with D perhaps being TRBD1 or TRBD2 (6 bases each). Deletions cut 7 bases from V and 4 bases from J, with 17 bases between. The germline V gene encodes CDR1 SGHAT and CDR2 FQNNGV. CDR3 length equals 14 residues. In nucleotides, the CDR3 is TGTGCCAGCACATCATGGGGGGCGGGATACGAGCAGTACTTC. Amino acids: CASTSWGAGYEQYF. The variable domain in full, with the rest retrieved from reference TRBV11-2 and TRBJ2-7, is EAGVAQSPRYKIIEKRQSVAFWCNPISGHATLYWYQQILGQGPKLLIQFQNNGVVDDSQLPKDRFSAERLKGVDSTLKIQPAKLEDSAVYLCASTSWGAGYEQYFGPGTRLTVT.

This clone was observed a single time. V is TRBV5-5 and J is TRBJ1-5, with D unresolved. V was pared by 3 bases and J by 2 bases, with 15 bases between. Germline assignment: CDR1 SGHKS and CDR2 YYEKEE (reference sequence). This CDR3 has 16 amino acids. For the CDR3, the DNA is TGTGCCAGCAGCTACCGAACCGGGGAGGGCAATCAGCCCCAGCATTTT. Translated: CASSYRTGEGNQPQHF.

This clone is a singleton in its sample. The CDR3 DNA sequence: TGCAGCGTTGAGTTTACAGGGGCCGGCTACACCTTC. Translation: CSVEFTGAGYTF. V gene TRBV29-1 combines with J gene TRBJ1-2, with 7 bases matching TRBD1. Losses at the gene ends were 3 bases for V and 8 bases for J; bases not matched to a gene: 6. The CDR3 spans 12 residues. The germline V gene encodes CDR1 SQVTM and CDR2 ANQGSEA.

The chain has TRBV6-4 and TRBJ2-5; the match to TRBD2 covers 12 bases. The V segment lost 4 bases and the J segment 5 bases; nucleotides outside the gene matches: 5. In germline, CDR1 is MRHNA, CDR2 SNTAGT. The CDR3 has 15 residues. The CDR3 sequence is CASSVGLAGIETQYF. CDR3 in DNA: TGTGCCAGCAGTGTCGGACTAGCGGGAATCGAGACCCAGTACTTC.

V and J are TRBV7-2 and TRBJ2-7; possibly TRBD1 or TRBD2 for D (5 bases each). Trimming left V 1 base short and J 4 bases short, with 14 bases between. The germline V gene has CDR1 SGHTA and CDR2 FQGNSA. The CDR3 has 15 amino acids. This CDR3 reads CASSLERDPWYEQYF. The CDR3 DNA is TGTGCCAGCAGCTTAGAGAGGGACCCTTGGTACGAGCAGTACTTC.

This chain uses TRBV6-5 with TRBJ2-5; 10 positions match TRBD1. Germline V gene data show CDR1 as MNHEY and CDR2 as SVGAGI. After removal of 6 bases from V and 5 bases from J, the junction contained 9 bases not matched to a gene. The CDR3 consists of 15 residues. This CDR3 reads CASSQTGGSGETQYF. DNA of the CDR3: TGTGCCAGCAGCCAGACAGGGGGCTCAGGGGAGACCCAGTACTTC.

V is TRBV19 and J is TRBJ1-1, with TRBD1 matching over 7 bases. The CDR3 extends over 13 amino acids. V lost 7 bases, J lost 3 bases, and 5 bases stayed unmatched. Germline values: CDR1 LNHDA, CDR2 SQIVND (reference sequence). The CDR3 spells CASNTGEDTEAFF. Here the CDR3 DNA reads TGTGCCAGTAATACAGGGGAGGACACTGAAGCTTTCTTT.

Details on this clone: One end of the junction does not line up with germline, which may come from a read error. This sequence joins TRBV25-1 and TRBJ2-7; D might be TRBD1 (5 bases). The CDR3 totals 13 residues. Germline CDR1 MGHDK, CDR2 SYGVNS. CDR3 sequence reads: CASSDPALTVVFF. CDR3 in DNA: TGTGCCAGCAGTGATCCTGCCTTGACAGTCGTTTTCTTC.

This clone was observed once. The V and J genes are TRBV15 and TRBJ1-3; 8 bases map to TRBD1. This CDR3 region has 16 residues. Germline CDR1 reads LNHNV; CDR2 reads YYDKDF (reference sequence). V dropped 5 bases and J dropped 2; count of bases not matched to a gene: 8. Here the CDR3 reads CATSRGQGSTGNTIYF. The CDR3 nucleotides read TGTGCCACCAGCCGCGGACAGGGTTCTACTGGAAACACCATATATTTT.

This clone was counted once. The rearrangement joins TRBV14 to TRBJ1-3; possibly TRBD1 for D (5 bases). Trimming cost V 1 base and J 7 bases, with 17 bases left between them. The CDR3 totals 16 residues. Germline values: CDR1 SGHDN, CDR2 FVKESK. The CDR3 loop is CASSQGLRNRGNTIYF. In nucleotides, the CDR3 is TGTGCCAGCAGCCAAGGACTGAGAAATCGGGGGAACACCATATATTTT.

The genes are TRBV11-2 and TRBJ1-1; D is unclear. The CDR3 length is 13 residues. V lost 8 bases to trimming and J lost 0 bases, with 10 bases between them. The V gene's germline CDR1 is SGHAT and CDR2 FQNNGV. CDR3: CASWQPMNTEAFF. Written as DNA, the CDR3 is TGTGCCAGCTGGCAGCCCATGAACACTGAAGCTTTCTTT.